This entry is about one TCR beta chain. This specimen belongs to a study of T cell repertoires in cytomegalovirus infection. Looking at the study overall: Public TCR beta signatures marked donors with CMV infection and the matching HLA.

TCRdb ran MiXCR on the reads and lists one entry per CDR3 protein. Here the sample spans some 150,000 distinct CDR3 sequences, roughly 6% being singletons. The CDR3 covers 12 residues. CDR1 is DFQATT and CDR2 is SNEGSKA in the germline V gene (reference sequence). The TCR comes from a human donor in good health (CMV status not recorded). Some clones in this sample may be carry-over from other donors' samples. The chain recombines TRBV20-1 with TRBJ1-3, with D uncertain. Sequencing was done on a sample of PBMCs. The DNA for the CDR3 is TGCAGCGTTATGGGGTCCGGAAACACCATATATTTT. Amino acids: CSVMGSGNTIYF.